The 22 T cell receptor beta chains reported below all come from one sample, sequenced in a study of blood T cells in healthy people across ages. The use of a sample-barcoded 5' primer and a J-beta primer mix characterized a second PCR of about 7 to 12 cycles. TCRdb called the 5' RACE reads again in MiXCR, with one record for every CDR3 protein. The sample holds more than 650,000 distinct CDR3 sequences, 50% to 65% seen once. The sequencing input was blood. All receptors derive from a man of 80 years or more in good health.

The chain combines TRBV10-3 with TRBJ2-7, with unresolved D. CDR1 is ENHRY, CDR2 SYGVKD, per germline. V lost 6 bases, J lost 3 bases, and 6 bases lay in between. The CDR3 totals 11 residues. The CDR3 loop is CAISPRYEQYF. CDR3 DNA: TGTGCCATCAGCCCCCGCTACGAGCAGTACTTC.

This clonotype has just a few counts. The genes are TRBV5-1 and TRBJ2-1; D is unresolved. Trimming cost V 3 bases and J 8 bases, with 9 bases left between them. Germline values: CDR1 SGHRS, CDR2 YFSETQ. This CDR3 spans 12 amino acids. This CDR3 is CASSSGGYEQFF. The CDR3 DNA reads TGCGCCAGCAGCTCTGGCGGCTATGAGCAGTTCTTC.

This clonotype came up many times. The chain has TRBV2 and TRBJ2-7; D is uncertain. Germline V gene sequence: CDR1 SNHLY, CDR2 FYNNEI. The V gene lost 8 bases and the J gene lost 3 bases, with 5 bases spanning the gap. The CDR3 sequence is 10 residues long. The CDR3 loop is CASEDYEQYF. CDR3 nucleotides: TGTGCCAGCGAGGACTACGAGCAGTACTTC.

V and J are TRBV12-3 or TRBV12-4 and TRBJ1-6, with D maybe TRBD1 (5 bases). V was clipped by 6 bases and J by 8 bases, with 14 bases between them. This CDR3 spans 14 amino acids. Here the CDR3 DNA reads TGTGCCAGCAGCTCTACAGGTGGGGATTCACCCCTCCACTTT. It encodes CASSSTGGDSPLHF.

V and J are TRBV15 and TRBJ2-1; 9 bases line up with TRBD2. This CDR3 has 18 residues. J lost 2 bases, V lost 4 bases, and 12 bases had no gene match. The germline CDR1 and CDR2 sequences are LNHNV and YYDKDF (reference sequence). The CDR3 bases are TGTGCCACCAGCACCCTTGCCGGGACTAGCAGGGCCTACAATGAGCAGTTCTTC. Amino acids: CATSTLAGTSRAYNEQFF. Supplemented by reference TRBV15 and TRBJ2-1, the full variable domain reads DAMVIQNPRYQVTQFGKPVTLSCSQTLNHNVMYWYQQKSSQAPKLLFHYYDKDFNNEADTPDNFQSRRPNTSFCFLDIRSPGLGDTAMYLCATSTLAGTSRAYNEQFFGPGTRLTVL.

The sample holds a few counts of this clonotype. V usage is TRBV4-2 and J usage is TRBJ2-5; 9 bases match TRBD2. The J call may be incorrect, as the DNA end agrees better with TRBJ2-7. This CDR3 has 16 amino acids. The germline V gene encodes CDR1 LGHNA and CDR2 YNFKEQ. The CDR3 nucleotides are TGTGCCAGCAGCCAAGATGGCTCCGCGGGAGGGACCGAGCAGTACTTC. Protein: CASSQDGSAGGTEQYF.

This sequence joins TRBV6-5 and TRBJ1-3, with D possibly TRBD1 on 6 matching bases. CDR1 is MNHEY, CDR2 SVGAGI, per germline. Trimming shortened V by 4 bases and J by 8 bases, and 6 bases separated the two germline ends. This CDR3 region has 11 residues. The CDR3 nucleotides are TGTGCCAGCAGTTCAGGGGACACCATATATTTT. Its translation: CASSSGDTIYF.

CDR3 coding DNA: TGTGCCAGCAGTGCTGACACGGCGGATGGCTACACCTTC. This gives the protein CASSADTADGYTF. J is TRBJ1-2 and V is TRBV2; no reliable D call. V dropped 4 bases and J dropped 6 bases, with 12 bases sitting between them. The germline CDR1 and CDR2 sequences are SNHLY and FYNNEI. The CDR3 is made up of 13 amino acids.

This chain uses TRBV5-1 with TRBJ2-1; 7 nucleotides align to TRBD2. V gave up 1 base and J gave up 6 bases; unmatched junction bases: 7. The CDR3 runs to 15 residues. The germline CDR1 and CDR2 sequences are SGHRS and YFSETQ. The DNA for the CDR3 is TGCGCCAGCAGCTTGAAGCCAGCGGGACTCAATGAGCAGTTCTTC. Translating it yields CASSLKPAGLNEQFF. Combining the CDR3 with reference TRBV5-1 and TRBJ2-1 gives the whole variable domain KAGVTQTPRYLIKTRGQQVTLSCSPISGHRSVSWYQQTPGQGLQFLFEYFSETQRNKGNFPGRFSGRQFSNSRSEMNVSTLELGDSALYLCASSLKPAGLNEQFFGPGTRLTVL.

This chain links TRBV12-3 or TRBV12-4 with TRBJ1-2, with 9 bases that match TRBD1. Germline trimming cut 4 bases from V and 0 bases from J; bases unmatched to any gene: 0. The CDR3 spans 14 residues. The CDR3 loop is CASSWTGANYGYTF. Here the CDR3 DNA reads TGTGCCAGCAGTTGGACAGGGGCTAACTATGGCTACACCTTC.

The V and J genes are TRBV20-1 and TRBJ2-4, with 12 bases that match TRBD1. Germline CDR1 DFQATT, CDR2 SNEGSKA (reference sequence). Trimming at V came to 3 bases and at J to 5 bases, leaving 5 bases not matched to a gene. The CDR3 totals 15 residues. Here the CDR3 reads CSARGDRGLENIQYF. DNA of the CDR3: TGCAGTGCTAGGGGGGACAGGGGGCTTGAAAACATTCAGTACTTC.

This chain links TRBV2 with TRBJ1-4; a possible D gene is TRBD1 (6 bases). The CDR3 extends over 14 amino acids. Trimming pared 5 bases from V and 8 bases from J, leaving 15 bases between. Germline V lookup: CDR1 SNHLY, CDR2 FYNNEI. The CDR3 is CASSNTGFGEKLFF. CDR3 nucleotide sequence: TGTGCCAGCAGTAATACAGGGTTCGGAGAAAAACTGTTTTTT. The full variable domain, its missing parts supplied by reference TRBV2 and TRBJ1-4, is EPEVTQTPSHQVTQMGQEVILRCVPISNHLYFYWYRQILGQKVEFLVSFYNNEISEKSEIFDDQFSVERPDGSNFTLKIRSTKLEDSAMYFCASSNTGFGEKLFFGSGTQLSVL.

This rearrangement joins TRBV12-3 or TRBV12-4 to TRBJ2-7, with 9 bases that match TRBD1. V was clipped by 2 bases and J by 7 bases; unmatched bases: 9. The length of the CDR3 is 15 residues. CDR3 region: CASSLTGQGYNEQYF. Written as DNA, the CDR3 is TGTGCCAGCAGTTTAACGGGACAGGGTTACAATGAGCAGTACTTC.

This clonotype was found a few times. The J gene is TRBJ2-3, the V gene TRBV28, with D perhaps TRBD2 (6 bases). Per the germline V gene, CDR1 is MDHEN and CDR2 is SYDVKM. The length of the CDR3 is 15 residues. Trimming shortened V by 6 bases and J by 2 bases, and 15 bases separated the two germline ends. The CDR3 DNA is TGTGCCAGCAGCCCGCTCCCGGGAGCCACAGATACGCAGTATTTT. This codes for CASSPLPGATDTQYF. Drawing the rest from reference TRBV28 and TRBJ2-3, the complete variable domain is DVKVTQSSRYLVKRTGEKVFLECVQDMDHENMFWYRQDPGLGLRLIYFSYDVKMKEKGDIPEGYSVSREKKERFSLILESASTNQTSMYLCASSPLPGATDTQYFGPGTRLTVL.

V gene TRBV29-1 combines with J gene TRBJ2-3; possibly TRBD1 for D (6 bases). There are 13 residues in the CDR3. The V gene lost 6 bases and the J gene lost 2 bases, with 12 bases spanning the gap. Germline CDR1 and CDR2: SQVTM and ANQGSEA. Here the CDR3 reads CSVTGIDTDTQYF. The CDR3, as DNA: TGCAGCGTCACAGGGATAGACACAGATACGCAGTATTTT.

The chain's CDR3 is CASSVAQHRYEQYF. The CDR3 DNA sequence: TGTGCCAGCAGCGTAGCTCAACATCGCTACGAGCAGTACTTC. The gene calls are TRBV9 and TRBJ2-5; D gene uncertain. The better agreement between TRBJ2-7 and the DNA end casts doubt on the J call. Germline CDR1 SGDLS, CDR2 YYNGEE. CDR3 size: 14 residues.

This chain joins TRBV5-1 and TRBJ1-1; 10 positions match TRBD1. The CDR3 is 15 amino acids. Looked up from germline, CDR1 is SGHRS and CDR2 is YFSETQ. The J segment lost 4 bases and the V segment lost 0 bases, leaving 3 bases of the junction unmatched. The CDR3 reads CASSLVTGGFTEAFF. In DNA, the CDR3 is TGCGCCAGCAGCTTGGTGACAGGGGGCTTCACTGAAGCTTTCTTT.

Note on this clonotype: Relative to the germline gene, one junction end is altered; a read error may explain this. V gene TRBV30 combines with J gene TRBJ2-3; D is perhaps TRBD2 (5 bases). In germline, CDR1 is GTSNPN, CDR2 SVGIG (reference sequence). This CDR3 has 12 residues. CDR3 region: CAGSTSGGDAYF. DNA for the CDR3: TGTGCCGGGAGTACTTCTGGCGGAGACGCGTATTTT. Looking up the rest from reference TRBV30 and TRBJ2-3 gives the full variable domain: SQTIHQWPATLVQPVGSPLSLECTVEGTSNPNLYWYRQAAGRGLQLLFYSVGIGQISSEVPQNLSASRPQDRQFILSSKKLLLSDSGFYLCAGSTSGGDAYFGPGTRLTVL.

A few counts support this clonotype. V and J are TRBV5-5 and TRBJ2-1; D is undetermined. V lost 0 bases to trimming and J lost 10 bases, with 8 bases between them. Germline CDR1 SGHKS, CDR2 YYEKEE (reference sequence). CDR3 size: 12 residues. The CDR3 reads CASSLEGWEQFF. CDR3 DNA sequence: TGTGCCAGCAGCTTGGAAGGGTGGGAGCAGTTCTTC.

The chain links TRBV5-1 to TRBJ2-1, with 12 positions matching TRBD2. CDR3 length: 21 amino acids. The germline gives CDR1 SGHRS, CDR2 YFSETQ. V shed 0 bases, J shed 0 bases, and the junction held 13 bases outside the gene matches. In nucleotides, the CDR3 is TGCGCCAGCAGCTTGGTTGGGCTGAGACTAGCGGGAGCTAGCTCCTACAATGAGCAGTTCTTC. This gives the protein CASSLVGLRLAGASSYNEQFF.

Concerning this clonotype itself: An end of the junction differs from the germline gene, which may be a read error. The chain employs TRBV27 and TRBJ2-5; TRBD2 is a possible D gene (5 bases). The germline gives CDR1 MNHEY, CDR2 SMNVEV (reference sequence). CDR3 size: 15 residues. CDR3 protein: CASNLSSLSDGEQYF. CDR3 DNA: TGTGCCAGCAATTTATCTTCCCTAAGCGACGGGGAGCAGTACTTC.

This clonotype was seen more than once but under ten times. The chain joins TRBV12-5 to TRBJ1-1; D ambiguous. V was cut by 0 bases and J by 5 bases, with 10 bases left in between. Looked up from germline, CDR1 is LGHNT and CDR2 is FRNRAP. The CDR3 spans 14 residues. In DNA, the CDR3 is TGTGCTAGTGGTTTGGTTACGGGAGGGACTGAAGCTTTCTTT. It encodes CASGLVTGGTEAFF.